Listed below are T cell receptor beta chains from one sample, sequenced in a study of control samples from healthy donors and cancer patients. Sequencing used immunoSEQ multiplex PCR; TCRdb keeps in-frame clones, though not all of them. The sample has more than 95,000 clones; approximately 84% are singletons. The sequencing input was blood. The source of these receptors is a man aged 18 to 29 in good health. The CDR3 runs from the conserved cysteine through the conserved F or W. The D gene is left open where the match is weak. Not all rows give a size; the values are once, few, many and, for expanded clones, a class.

V: TRBV6-5
J: TRBJ2-7
size: .
D: TRBD2
CDR3: CASSRGTTGTHQYF
DNA: TGTGCCAGCAGCCGGGGGACTACGGGGACTCACCAGTACTTC

V: TRBV5-5
J: TRBJ1-2
size: .
D: .
CDR3: CASSPTGVYYGYTF
DNA: TGTGCCAGCAGCCCAACCGGGGTATACTATGGCTACACCTTC

V: TRBV4-3
J: TRBJ2-1
size: .
D: .
CDR3: CASSQDGLNYNEQFF
DNA: TGCGCCAGCAGCCAAGACGGCTTGAACTACAATGAGCAGTTCTTC

V: TRBV28
J: TRBJ1-5
size: .
D: TRBD1
CDR3: CASSLLGQGRQPQHF
DNA: TGTGCCAGCAGTTTACTAGGACAGGGGCGTCAGCCCCAGCATTTT

V: TRBV3-1/TRBV3-2
J: TRBJ2-5
size: .
D: TRBD2
CDR3: CASSEGSLAGDPQYF
DNA: TGTGCCAGCAGCGAAGGATCCCTAGCGGGAGACCCCCAGTACTTC

V: TRBV2
J: TRBJ2-6
size: .
D: .
CDR3: CASSGIRAGANVLTF
DNA: TGTGCCAGCAGTGGTATTAGGGCTGGGGCCAACGTCCTGACTTTC

V: TRBV18
J: TRBJ2-5
size: .
D: .
CDR3: CASSLQETQYF
DNA: TGTGCCAGCTCACTCCAAGAGACCCAGTACTTC

V: TRBV7-9
J: TRBJ2-1
size: few
D: TRBD2
CDR3: CASSLDLAGVNEQFF
DNA: TGTGCCAGCAGCTTAGATCTAGCGGGGGTCAATGAGCAGTTCTTC

V: TRBV4-3
J: TRBJ2-1
size: .
D: .
CDR3: CASSQDPGLPGEQFF
DNA: TGCGCCAGCAGCCAAGATCCGGGGCTGCCCGGGGAGCAGTTCTTC

V: TRBV30
J: TRBJ1-4
size: .
D: TRBD1
CDR3: CACHRDRGTNEKLFF
DNA: TGTGCCTGTCATCGGGACAGGGGGACAAATGAAAAACTGTTTTTT

V: TRBV6-5
J: TRBJ2-7
size: .
D: TRBD2
CDR3: CASSSRLAATYEQYF
DNA: TGTGCCAGCTCCTCGCGCCTAGCGGCGACTTACGAGCAGTACTTC

V: TRBV5-6
J: TRBJ1-2
size: .
D: .
CDR3: CASSFLGTAFNYGYTF
DNA: TGTGCCAGCAGCTTTTTGGGGACCGCGTTTAACTATGGCTACACCTTC

V: TRBV11-2
J: TRBJ1-2
size: .
D: .
CDR3: CASSTPPAANGYTF
DNA: TGTGCCAGCAGCACACCCCCGGCAGCCAATGGCTACACCTTC

V: TRBV27
J: TRBJ1-1
size: .
D: .
CDR3: CASSYKTGNTEAFF
DNA: TGTGCCAGCAGTTACAAGACAGGGAACACTGAAGCTTTCTTT

V: TRBV12-3/TRBV12-4
J: TRBJ2-7
size: .
D: .
CDR3: CASSSQQGPQYF
DNA: TGTGCCAGCAGTTCTCAACAGGGCCCCCAGTACTTC

V: TRBV11-2
J: TRBJ2-3
size: .
D: .
CDR3: CASSSEPVRDTQYF
DNA: TGTGCCAGCAGCTCAGAGCCTGTTCGAGATACGCAGTATTTT

V: TRBV19
J: TRBJ1-2
size: .
D: TRBD1
CDR3: CASSIAPGQGTYGYTF
DNA: TGTGCCAGTAGTATAGCCCCGGGACAGGGTACCTATGGCTACACCTTC

V: TRBV19
J: TRBJ2-7
size: .
D: .
CDR3: CASSFGGRTYEQYF
DNA: TGTGCCAGTAGTTTCGGGGGCAGAACCTACGAGCAGTACTTC

V: TRBV24-1
J: TRBJ2-2
size: .
D: TRBD2
CDR3: CATSDWTSGRTSEGTGELFF
DNA: TGTGCCACCAGTGATTGGACTAGCGGGAGAACCTCCGAGGGCACCGGGGAGCTGTTTTTT

V: TRBV4-2
J: TRBJ2-7
size: .
D: TRBD2
CDR3: CASSHSREPYEQYF
DNA: TGTGCCAGCAGCCATTCGCGGGAGCCCTACGAGCAGTACTTC

V: TRBV27
J: TRBJ2-7
size: .
D: .
CDR3: CASSLSGKYEQYF
DNA: TGTGCCAGCAGTTTATCAGGGAAGTACGAGCAGTACTTC

V: TRBV7-9
J: TRBJ2-7
size: .
D: TRBD1
CDR3: CASSSGQGAYYEQYF
DNA: TGTGCCAGCAGCTCCGGACAGGGGGCTTACTACGAGCAGTACTTC

V: TRBV5-1
J: TRBJ1-1
size: .
D: TRBD1
CDR3: CASSNFRDRVPEAFF
DNA: TGCGCCAGCAGCAATTTCCGGGACAGGGTACCTGAAGCTTTCTTT

V: TRBV18
J: TRBJ1-2
size: .
D: TRBD1
CDR3: CASSPLQGDYGYTF
DNA: TGTGCCAGCTCACCATTACAGGGGGACTATGGCTACACCTTC

V: TRBV6-2/TRBV6-3
J: TRBJ1-5
size: few
D: .
CDR3: CASSYSPGNQPQHF
DNA: TGTGCCAGCAGTTACTCCCCCGGGAATCAGCCCCAGCATTTT

V: TRBV19
J: TRBJ2-7
size: .
D: .
CDR3: CASSMGIRGSTYEQYF
DNA: TGTGCCAGTAGTATGGGCATACGGGGAAGCACCTACGAGCAGTACTTC

V: TRBV19
J: TRBJ2-7
size: .
D: TRBD1
CDR3: CASSPRETGTGMREQYF
DNA: TGTGCCAGTAGTCCTAGAGAGACCGGGACAGGGATGCGGGAGCAGTACTTC

V: TRBV5-1
J: TRBJ2-1
size: .
D: TRBD2
CDR3: CASSLYSRAGGYFHEQFF
DNA: TGCGCCAGCAGCTTGTATTCGCGCGCGGGAGGATATTTTCATGAGCAGTTCTTC

V: TRBV4-2
J: TRBJ2-4
size: .
D: TRBD1
CDR3: CASSQDRPGTGAKNIQYF
DNA: TGTGCCAGCAGCCAAGATCGACCCGGGACAGGGGCCAAAAACATTCAGTACTTC

V: TRBV27
J: TRBJ1-6
size: few
D: .
CDR3: CASRVDGQTNSPLHF
DNA: TGTGCCAGCAGAGTAGACGGACAGACTAATTCACCCCTCCACTTT

V: TRBV10-3
J: TRBJ2-2
size: few
D: .
CDR3: CAITVSGNTGELFF
DNA: TGTGCCATCACGGTTAGCGGTAACACCGGGGAGCTGTTTTTT

V: TRBV4-3
J: TRBJ2-5
size: .
D: TRBD2
CDR3: CASSRLAGVRETQYF
DNA: TGCGCCAGCAGCCGTCTGGCGGGAGTTCGGGAGACCCAGTACTTC

V: TRBV6-5
J: TRBJ2-1
size: .
D: TRBD2
CDR3: CASNTGTSDEQFF
DNA: TGTGCCAGCAACACCGGGACTAGTGATGAGCAGTTCTTC

V: TRBV5-4
J: TRBJ2-7
size: few
D: TRBD1
CDR3: CASSLGQGLAYEQYF
DNA: TGTGCCAGCAGCCTTGGACAGGGTTTAGCCTACGAGCAGTACTTC

V: TRBV6-5
J: TRBJ2-5
size: .
D: TRBD1
CDR3: CATSVLQGAETQYF
DNA: TGTGCCACCTCCGTGCTCCAGGGGGCAGAGACCCAGTACTTC

V: TRBV28
J: TRBJ1-3
size: .
D: TRBD1
CDR3: CASSLWGTGVNTIYF
DNA: TGTGCCAGCAGTTTATGGGGGACAGGGGTGAACACCATATATTTT

V: TRBV11-3
J: TRBJ1-2
size: .
D: TRBD1
CDR3: CASSLGGGDGYTF
DNA: TGTGCCAGCAGCTTAGGAGGGGGCGATGGCTACACCTTC

V: TRBV11-2
J: TRBJ1-6
size: .
D: .
CDR3: CASSLDHGPGSPLHF
DNA: TGTGCCAGCAGCTTAGATCACGGGCCCGGTTCACCCCTCCACTTT

V: TRBV30
J: TRBJ2-7
size: .
D: .
CDR3: CAWSGLGVIAHF
DNA: TGTGCCTGGAGTGGGCTTGGAGTCATAGCCCACTTC

V: TRBV18
J: TRBJ2-1
size: .
D: .
CDR3: CASSPIGTYGSYNEQFF
DNA: TGTGCCAGCTCACCGATTGGGACCTACGGCTCCTACAATGAGCAGTTCTTC